These 12 T cell receptor beta chains share one sample of origin, sequenced in a study of cytomegalovirus exposure and HLA in healthy donors (dated by TCRdb to about 2017). Library preparation used the immunoSEQ multiplex PCR assay. In TCRdb, the immuneACCESS table is reduced to in-frame sequences with V and J assigned. These tables do not hold every clone; where another copy was compared, an unresolved V gene accounts for under half, and the others remain unexplained. This sample is represented by hundreds of thousands of clones; roughly 84% of them were singletons. Jointly, the top ten make up about 2% of the sample. The specimen was PBMCs. The receptors shown here come from a woman under 30 in good health and CMV-seropositive.

V usage is TRBV15 and J usage is TRBJ1-5; D call uncertain. The CDR3 length is 14 residues. CDR1 and CDR2 from the germline V gene are LNHNV and YYDKDF (reference sequence). V lost 0 bases, J lost 6 bases, and 9 bases lay in between. CDR3 amino acids: CATSRDLESQPQHF. The CDR3 DNA is TGTGCCACCAGCAGAGATTTGGAGAGTCAGCCCCAGCATTTT.

V and J are TRBV5-4 and TRBJ1-2; possible D gene TRBD1, 6 bases. The CDR3 has 12 residues. V was trimmed by 5 bases and J by 5 bases, leaving 10 bases between them. Germline V gene data show CDR1 as SGHNT and CDR2 as YYREEE (reference sequence). The CDR3 sequence is CASSPDRYGYTF. Written as DNA, the CDR3 is TGTGCCAGCAGTCCGGACAGATATGGCTACACCTTC.

This clone came up a few times. The V gene is TRBV15, the J gene TRBJ1-4, with D unresolved. V was pared by 3 bases and J by 8 bases, with 10 bases between. This CDR3 has 13 amino acids. CDR1 LNHNV and CDR2 YYDKDF come from the germline V gene (reference sequence). CDR3 sequence reads: CATSSYNEEKLFF. The CDR3 coding sequence is TGTGCCACCAGCAGTTATAATGAGGAAAAACTGTTTTTT. The complete variable domain, with remaining parts taken from reference TRBV15 and TRBJ1-4, reads DAMVIQNPRYQVTQFGKPVTLSCSQTLNHNVMYWYQQKSSQAPKLLFHYYDKDFNNEADTPDNFQSRRPNTSFCFLDIRSPGLGDTAMYLCATSSYNEEKLFFGSGTQLSVL.

This chain joins TRBV29-1 and TRBJ2-7, with TRBD1 matching 9 bases. The CDR3 runs to 14 residues. Germline V gene lookup returns CDR1 SQVTM and CDR2 ANQGSEA. V shed 4 bases and J 2 bases; nucleotides not matched to a gene: 6. CDR3 region: CSVGPGQGPYEQYF. CDR3 DNA: TGCAGCGTTGGCCCGGGACAGGGCCCCTACGAGCAGTACTTC.

The chain joins TRBV28 to TRBJ1-1; 9 bases match TRBD1. V gave up 5 bases and J gave up 4 bases; unmatched junction bases: 8. Per the germline V gene, CDR1 is MDHEN and CDR2 is SYDVKM. This CDR3 spans 15 amino acids. The CDR3 loop is CASSLRQGGGTEAFF. The CDR3 coding sequence is TGTGCCAGCAGTCTGAGACAGGGGGGAGGCACTGAAGCTTTCTTT.

This chain connects TRBV19 to TRBJ2-1; D not resolved. The CDR3 is made up of 14 amino acids. V dropped 8 bases and J dropped 0 bases, with 11 bases sitting between them. Germline assignment: CDR1 LNHDA and CDR2 SQIVND (reference sequence). CDR3 region: CASSYRDSYNEQFF. CDR3 nucleotides: TGTGCCAGTTCCTACCGAGACTCCTACAATGAGCAGTTCTTC.

The chain has TRBV6-1 and TRBJ2-5, with unresolved D. The V gene lost 8 bases and the J gene lost 4 bases, with 20 bases spanning the gap. Germline V lookup: CDR1 MNHNS, CDR2 SASEGT. The length of the CDR3 is 15 residues. The CDR3, as DNA: TGTGCCAGCTCACCCAGACACCGCGATTCAGAGACCCAGTACTTC. Its protein product is CASSPRHRDSETQYF.

The rearrangement links TRBV19 to TRBJ1-2; 7 bases agree with TRBD1. The CDR3 has 16 residues. The germline V gene encodes CDR1 LNHDA and CDR2 SQIVND (reference sequence). V lost 3 bases, J lost 4 bases, and 11 bases stayed unmatched. The CDR3 nucleotides are TGTGCCAGTAGTATTGCCGGGGCAGGGGGGACCTATGGCTACACCTTC. Translating it yields CASSIAGAGGTYGYTF.

The rearrangement joins TRBV6-1 to TRBJ2-7; 9 bases are a match to TRBD2. Unmatched junction bases numbered 2, after V lost 6 bases and J lost 5 bases. Germline CDR1 and CDR2: MNHNS and SASEGT. This CDR3 is built from 12 residues. The CDR3 coding sequence is TGTGCCAGCAGGGGACTAGCCCACGAGCAGTACTTC. Amino acids: CASRGLAHEQYF.

The chain has TRBV30 and TRBJ2-7; possibly TRBD1 for D (6 bases). This CDR3 is built from 13 residues. The germline gives CDR1 GTSNPN, CDR2 SVGIG (reference sequence). Trimming removed 2 bases at V and 2 bases at J, with 10 bases between. The CDR3, as DNA: TGTGCCTGGAGTCTACAGGGTCCCTACGAGCAGTACTTC. Its protein product is CAWSLQGPYEQYF.

This chain connects TRBV5-1 to TRBJ2-2; TRBD2 is a possible D gene (5 bases). The germline CDR1 and CDR2 sequences are SGHRS and YFSETQ. The V end lost 3 bases, the J end lost 5 bases, and 14 bases lay between the germline ends. The CDR3 runs 15 residues. In DNA form, the CDR3 reads TGCGCCAGCAGCTGGGGAGACGACCTAACCGGGGAGCTGTTTTTT. Encoded protein: CASSWGDDLTGELFF.

The chain joins TRBV27 to TRBJ1-2; D gene unclear. Germline V lookup: CDR1 MNHEY, CDR2 SMNVEV (reference sequence). This CDR3 has 14 residues. Deletions cut 5 bases from V and 0 bases from J, with 10 bases between. The CDR3 is CASSPVVTNYGYTF. In DNA, the CDR3 is TGTGCCAGCAGTCCCGTCGTAACTAACTATGGCTACACCTTC.